Below are 17 T cell receptor beta chains sequenced from a single sample in a study of shared clonotypes between healthy human individuals. TCRdb's table, derived via immunoSEQ multiplex PCR, lists solely in-frame clones and lacks some. The repertoire holds a few million clones, with about nine tenths as singletons. Specimen: naive CD4+ T cells from PBMCs. Subset: CD45RA+ positively selected. Every receptor here comes from a man aged 18 to 30 in good health. Some clones in this sample may be carry-over from other donors' samples.

CDR3 in DNA: TGTGCCAGCAGCGGCAGTATCGCGGAGCAGTACTTC. Translated: CASSGSIAEQYF. The rearrangement links TRBV28 to TRBJ2-7; D gene uncertain. Trimming left V 6 bases short and J 7 bases short, with 13 bases between. Per the germline V gene, CDR1 is MDHEN and CDR2 is SYDVKM. The CDR3 sequence is 12 residues long.

V is TRBV5-1 and J is TRBJ2-7; 10 bases fit TRBD2. CDR1 and CDR2 from the germline V gene are SGHRS and YFSETQ. The CDR3 extends over 14 amino acids. With 2 bases clipped from V and 2 bases from J, the junction kept 1 base outside the gene matches. The CDR3 DNA reads as TGCGCCAGCAGCTTCACTAGCGGGGCCTACGAGCAGTACTTC. Its translation: CASSFTSGAYEQYF.

This rearrangement joins TRBV29-1 to TRBJ2-1, with TRBD1 identical over 7 bases. The J segment lost 5 bases and the V segment lost 3 bases, leaving 10 bases of the junction unmatched. The CDR3 runs to 15 residues. Germline CDR1 and CDR2: SQVTM and ANQGSEA. CDR3 DNA sequence: TGCAGCGTTGATGATAGCCGGGACAGTAACAATGAGCAGTTCTTC. It is translated as CSVDDSRDSNNEQFF.

There are a few counts of this clone. The chain carries TRBV7-9 and TRBJ1-5; no reliable D call. The CDR3 loop spans 15 amino acids. Deletions cut 2 bases from V and 1 base from J, with 9 bases between. Per the germline V gene, CDR1 is SEHNR and CDR2 is FQNEAQ (reference sequence). The CDR3 here is CASSLTEGSNQPQHF. CDR3 nucleotide sequence: TGTGCCAGCAGCTTAACAGAAGGAAGCAATCAGCCCCAGCATTTT.

The CDR3 DNA is TGTGCCAGCAGCTCCACCGCCGGGACAATCTCCTACGAGCAGTACTTC. Amino acids: CASSSTAGTISYEQYF. This chain joins TRBV9 and TRBJ2-7, with a tentative D call TRBD1 (6 bases). V was cut by 4 bases and J by 0 bases, with 17 bases left in between. This CDR3 has 16 residues. Germline V gives CDR1 SGDLS, CDR2 YYNGEE.

The V gene is TRBV6-6, the J gene TRBJ2-4; D perhaps matches TRBD2 (5 bases). CDR1 is MNHNY, CDR2 SVGAGI, per germline (reference sequence). V dropped 3 bases and J dropped 8 bases, with 14 bases sitting between them. The CDR3 has 14 amino acids. The chain's CDR3 is CASSYKSLGDIQYF. DNA for the CDR3: TGTGCCAGCAGTTATAAAAGCCTCGGGGACATTCAGTACTTC.

In its sample, this clone was seen a few times. The chain uses TRBV7-2 and TRBJ2-7, with 10 nucleotides matching TRBD2. With V trimmed by 4 bases and J by 4 bases, 7 bases remained unmatched. Per the germline V gene, CDR1 is SGHTA and CDR2 is FQGNSA. There are 15 residues in the CDR3. The CDR3, as DNA: TGTGCCAGCAGCTCCGGGAGCGGGAGGGTGTACGAGCAGTACTTC. Its protein is CASSSGSGRVYEQYF.

The chain joins TRBV28 to TRBJ2-3; maybe TRBD1 (6 bases). V was clipped by 6 bases and J by 3 bases, with 16 bases between them. The germline V gene has CDR1 MDHEN and CDR2 SYDVKM. This CDR3 contains 15 residues. In nucleotides, the CDR3 is TGTGCCAGCAGCCGCCGCAGGGGCCGGACAGATACGCAGTATTTT. It codes for CASSRRRGRTDTQYF.

The chain has TRBV28 and TRBJ2-1; no firm D call. The ends were cut back, 4 bases at V and 8 bases at J, with 9 bases in the middle. The V gene's germline CDR1 is MDHEN and CDR2 SYDVKM. The CDR3 loop spans 12 amino acids. The CDR3 loop reads CASSWFGYEQFF. DNA of the CDR3: TGTGCCAGCAGTTGGTTTGGGTATGAGCAGTTCTTC.

J is TRBJ1-1 and V is TRBV2; the D gene is possibly TRBD1 (5 bases). Trimming cost V 2 bases and J 4 bases, with 14 bases left between them. The CDR3 is made up of 15 amino acids. CDR1 and CDR2 from the germline V gene are SNHLY and FYNNEI. The CDR3 loop reads CASSERVPGGTEAFF. The CDR3 bases are TGTGCCAGCAGTGAAAGGGTCCCTGGGGGCACTGAAGCTTTCTTT. Variable domain in full (rest from reference TRBV2 and TRBJ1-1): EPEVTQTPSHQVTQMGQEVILRCVPISNHLYFYWYRQILGQKVEFLVSFYNNEISEKSEIFDDQFSVERPDGSNFTLKIRSTKLEDSAMYFCASSERVPGGTEAFFGQGTRLTVV.

The chain uses TRBV6-5 and TRBJ1-2; the D is unclear. The CDR3 sequence is 15 residues long. From germline, CDR1 is MNHEY and CDR2 SVGAGI. Trimming shortened V by 7 bases and J by 0 bases, and 15 bases separated the two germline ends. CDR3: CASTLRRNTNYGYTF. The CDR3 DNA follows: TGTGCCAGCACTTTACGGAGAAATACTAACTATGGCTACACCTTC.

The chain combines TRBV5-1 with TRBJ2-2; D not certain. Germline V lookup: CDR1 SGHRS, CDR2 YFSETQ. V was trimmed by 5 bases and J by 3 bases, leaving 5 bases between them. This CDR3 comprises 12 residues. DNA for the CDR3: TGCGCCAGCAGATGGGACACCGGGGAGCTGTTTTTT. Amino acids: CASRWDTGELFF. Based on the CDR3 plus reference TRBV5-1 and TRBJ2-2, the full variable domain is KAGVTQTPRYLIKTRGQQVTLSCSPISGHRSVSWYQQTPGQGLQFLFEYFSETQRNKGNFPGRFSGRQFSNSRSEMNVSTLELGDSALYLCASRWDTGELFFGEGSRLTVL.

The genes are TRBV30 and TRBJ1-2; no definite D call. This CDR3 region has 13 residues. Germline CDR1 reads GTSNPN; CDR2 reads SVGIG (reference sequence). V was shortened by 3 bases and J by 8 bases, with 16 bases between the two germline ends. The CDR3 region has the DNA TGTGCCTGGAGGTTCGGGCATGTATTCGGCTACACCTTC. Protein sequence: CAWRFGHVFGYTF.

In regard to this clone: This sample includes further DNA sequences coding for the same CDR3. The chain joins TRBV14 to TRBJ1-1; D not resolved. CDR3 length: 12 amino acids. Germline V CDR1 and CDR2: SGHDN, FVKESK. Trimming cost V 9 bases and J 0 bases, with 8 bases left between them. CDR3 bases: TGTGCCAGTGGACGCCTGAACACTGAAGCTTTCTTT. It yields the protein CASGRLNTEAFF.

The chain has TRBV28 and TRBJ2-3, with no clear D. Trimming cost V 3 bases and J 2 bases, with 6 bases left between them. CDR1 and CDR2 (germline): MDHEN, SYDVKM. CDR3 length: 13 residues. The CDR3 bases are TGTGCCAGCAGTTTCTCGACCACAGATACGCAGTATTTT. Its translation: CASSFSTTDTQYF.

The chain combines TRBV30 with TRBJ2-3; 12 bases are a match to TRBD1. Losses at the gene ends were 3 bases for V and 6 bases for J; bases not matched to a gene: 13. The V gene's germline CDR1 is GTSNPN and CDR2 SVGIG (reference sequence). There are 17 residues in the CDR3. CDR3: CAWSGTGGRLAKDTQYF. In DNA form, the CDR3 reads TGTGCCTGGAGCGGGACAGGGGGCCGTCTAGCGAAGGATACGCAGTATTTT.

This chain links TRBV11-2 with TRBJ2-7; 8 nucleotides line up with TRBD2. The germline CDR1 and CDR2 sequences are SGHAT and FQNNGV. V lost 5 bases to trimming and J lost 4 bases; unmatched junction nucleotides: 10. CDR3 length equals 15 residues. CDR3 in DNA: TGTGCCAGCAGCATCGGGACTAGTTGGTTTTACGAGCAGTACTTC. Translation gives CASSIGTSWFYEQYF.